These 20 T cell receptor beta chains were all obtained from the same sample, sequenced in a study of identical twins. TCRdb reprocessed the 5' RACE reads via MiXCR and lists one record per CDR3 protein. Of 450,000 or so distinct CDR3 sequences in the sample, around 20% were seen once. Sequencing was done on a sample of naive T cells sorted from blood. These receptors all come from a man between 45 and 60 years old in good health.

This clonotype was counted ten times or more. For the CDR3, the DNA is TGTGCCAGCAGCTTGGCCGGGACAGGGGGGAACACTGAAGCTTTCTTT. As protein: CASSLAGTGGNTEAFF. The rearrangement joins TRBV7-8 to TRBJ1-1; 11 bases line up with TRBD1. This CDR3 is 16 amino acids long. The trim removed 3 bases at V and 1 base at J, leaving 4 bases unmatched. Germline lookup yields CDR1 SGHVS and CDR2 FQNEAQ.

The chain employs TRBV5-1 and TRBJ2-3, with TRBD2 identical over 7 bases. The trim removed 4 bases at V and 4 bases at J, leaving 6 bases unmatched. Germline-derived CDR1 and CDR2 are SGHRS and YFSETQ. The length of the CDR3 is 14 residues. The CDR3 reads CASSPGLAADTQYF. The DNA for the CDR3 is TGCGCCAGCAGCCCCGGGCTAGCGGCAGATACGCAGTATTTT.

This clonotype showed up many times. V gene TRBV20-1 combines with J gene TRBJ2-5, with 14 bases aligning to TRBD2. The CDR3 length is 14 residues. V trimming: 3 bases; J trimming: 5 bases; junction bases outside the gene matches: 2. Germline V gene sequence: CDR1 DFQATT, CDR2 SNEGSKA (reference sequence). This CDR3 is CSARTSGRVETQYF. Written as DNA, the CDR3 is TGCAGTGCTAGGACTAGCGGGAGGGTGGAGACCCAGTACTTC.

The V gene is TRBV20-1, the J gene TRBJ1-2; 7 positions match TRBD1. Per the germline V gene, CDR1 is DFQATT and CDR2 is SNEGSKA (reference sequence). The length of the CDR3 is 14 residues. After removal of 3 bases from V and 5 bases from J, the junction contained 9 bases not matched to a gene. CDR3 nucleotide sequence: TGCAGTGCTAGGGGAATACAGGGGAAATATGGCTACACCTTC. Its protein is CSARGIQGKYGYTF.

This clonotype occurred a few times. This chain links TRBV4-3 with TRBJ2-1; D uncertain. This CDR3 spans 18 amino acids. Germline V lookup: CDR1 LGHNA, CDR2 YSLEER. Trimming took off 1 base at V and 3 bases at J, with 19 bases between the two ends. The CDR3 spells CASSQAIRGRADYNEQFF. In DNA form, the CDR3 reads TGCGCCAGCAGCCAAGCCATCAGAGGAAGGGCAGACTACAATGAGCAGTTCTTC.

This clonotype was seen a handful of times. J is TRBJ2-1 and V is TRBV12-5, with TRBD2 matching 7 bases. From germline, CDR1 is LGHNT and CDR2 FRNRAP. Trimming took 5 bases from V and 9 from J; bases not matched to a gene: 7. CDR3 length: 13 amino acids. The CDR3 DNA reads TGTGCTAGTGGTAGGTGGGGCGGGGGTGAGCAGTTCTTC. It yields the protein CASGRWGGGEQFF.

This clonotype was detected ten times or more. The V and J genes are TRBV12-3 or TRBV12-4 and TRBJ1-2; D might be TRBD1 (5 bases). The CDR3 has 13 amino acids. Trimming removed 4 bases at V and 6 bases at J, with 12 bases between. The CDR3 DNA reads TGTGCCAGCAGTTCAGACAGCGCCCATGGCTACACCTTC. Protein sequence: CASSSDSAHGYTF.

In its sample, this clonotype was seen a few times. The rearrangement uses TRBV5-6 and TRBJ1-1; no firm D call. The ends were cut back, 8 bases at V and 0 bases at J, with 20 bases in the middle. Per the germline V gene, CDR1 is SGHDT and CDR2 is YYEEEE. CDR3 length: 16 amino acids. As DNA, the CDR3 is TGTGCCAGTAATCCATCTACCCTAGAGATGAACACTGAAGCTTTCTTT. This sequence encodes CASNPSTLEMNTEAFF.

Only a few counts were recorded for this clonotype. The chain joins TRBV6-2 or TRBV6-3 to TRBJ2-7; D is perhaps TRBD1 (5 bases). The germline V gene encodes CDR1 MNHEY and CDR2 SVGEGT. Trimming left V 6 bases short and J 0 bases short, with 21 bases between. The CDR3 runs 17 residues. For the CDR3, the DNA is TGTGCCAGCAGAGAATTGACAGCCGAGGCATTCTCCTACGAGCAGTACTTC. It codes for CASRELTAEAFSYEQYF.

The chain carries TRBV12-3 or TRBV12-4 and TRBJ1-5; no reliable D call. Trimming removed 3 bases at V and 5 bases at J, with 8 bases between. CDR3 length: 13 residues. The DNA of the CDR3 is TGTGCCAGCAGTTTGGGAATACATCAGCCCCAGCATTTT. Protein product: CASSLGIHQPQHF.

This clonotype was found many times. V gene TRBV7-9 combines with J gene TRBJ1-6, with a weak D call TRBD1 (5 bases). The CDR3 sequence is 15 residues long. Trimming cost V 6 bases and J 6 bases, with 15 bases left between them. Germline loops: CDR1 SEHNR, CDR2 FQNEAQ (reference sequence). CDR3 protein: CASRSAGPGNSPLHF. The CDR3 DNA reads TGTGCCAGCAGATCGGCGGGGCCGGGTAATTCACCCCTCCACTTT.

The chain links TRBV4-1 to TRBJ2-3; maybe TRBD1 (6 bases). This CDR3 comprises 17 residues. Trimming stripped 0 bases from V and 3 bases from J, with 16 bases between. Germline CDR1 is MGHRA and CDR2 is YSYEKL. CDR3 sequence: CASSQDRGRGYTDTQYF. CDR3 nucleotide sequence: TGCGCCAGCAGCCAAGATCGTGGCAGGGGTTATACAGATACGCAGTATTTT.

The V and J genes are TRBV5-1 and TRBJ1-6; TRBD1 might be the D (5 bases). Trimming removed 0 bases at V and 6 bases at J, with 10 bases between. The CDR3 has 15 amino acids. Germline CDR1 and CDR2: SGHRS and YFSETQ. CDR3 sequence: CASSLDGTRNSPLHF. CDR3 bases: TGCGCCAGCAGCTTGGATGGGACTCGTAATTCACCCCTCCACTTT. The variable domain in full, with the rest retrieved from reference TRBV5-1 and TRBJ1-6, is KAGVTQTPRYLIKTRGQQVTLSCSPISGHRSVSWYQQTPGQGLQFLFEYFSETQRNKGNFPGRFSGRQFSNSRSEMNVSTLELGDSALYLCASSLDGTRNSPLHFGNGTRLTVT.

This clonotype appeared many times. This sequence joins TRBV4-3 and TRBJ2-3; maybe TRBD2 (6 bases). Trimming cost V 0 bases and J 4 bases, with 11 bases left between them. The CDR3 sequence is 15 residues long. CDR1 and CDR2 (germline): LGHNA, YSLEER. CDR3 loop: CASSQDRGSADTQYF. DNA of the CDR3: TGCGCCAGCAGCCAAGATCGGGGGAGCGCAGATACGCAGTATTTT.

The chain has TRBV12-3 or TRBV12-4 and TRBJ2-3, with D perhaps TRBD2 (5 bases). The CDR3 has 14 amino acids. The ends were cut back, 1 base at V and 3 bases at J, with 8 bases in the middle. This CDR3 reads CASSLGSVTDTQYF. CDR3 DNA sequence: TGTGCCAGCAGTTTAGGTAGCGTGACAGATACGCAGTATTTT.

This clonotype was counted many times. The chain uses TRBV20-1 and TRBJ2-1; 11 bases line up with TRBD2. The junction had 10 bases not matched to a gene; V was cut back by 0 bases and J by 12 bases. The length of the CDR3 is 15 residues. Germline CDR1 is DFQATT and CDR2 is SNEGSKA (reference sequence). This chain's CDR3 is CSARDLLAGGMGQFF. The CDR3 DNA reads as TGCAGTGCTAGAGATCTATTAGCGGGAGGGATGGGGCAGTTCTTC.

The gene calls are TRBV15 and TRBJ2-3; a possible D gene is TRBD2 (6 bases). This CDR3 is built from 15 residues. The V end lost 2 bases, the J end lost 12 bases, and 21 bases lay between the germline ends. Germline CDR1 LNHNV, CDR2 YYDKDF (reference sequence). Here the CDR3 DNA reads TGTGCCACCAGCAGATCCTCGGCGGGACTTCGGTACCAGTATTTT. It is translated as CATSRSSAGLRYQYF.

The V call is TRBV5-1, the J call TRBJ2-7; 11 bases are shared with TRBD2. CDR3 length: 16 amino acids. Unmatched junction bases numbered 10, after V lost 4 bases and J lost 4 bases. The germline V gene encodes CDR1 SGHRS and CDR2 YFSETQ. CDR3 bases: TGCGCCAGCAGCGTGAATAGCGGGAGGGGAGGATACGAGCAGTACTTC. It encodes CASSVNSGRGGYEQYF. Based on the CDR3 plus reference TRBV5-1 and TRBJ2-7, the full variable domain is KAGVTQTPRYLIKTRGQQVTLSCSPISGHRSVSWYQQTPGQGLQFLFEYFSETQRNKGNFPGRFSGRQFSNSRSEMNVSTLELGDSALYLCASSVNSGRGGYEQYFGPGTRLTVT.

Many counts were recorded for this clonotype. The chain recombines TRBV9 with TRBJ2-3; D is ambiguous. Germline V CDR1 and CDR2: SGDLS, YYNGEE. This CDR3 has 15 residues. Trimming took 0 bases from V and 0 from J, leaving 8 bases between them. CDR3 coding DNA: TGTGCCAGCAGCGTAGGGGCAGGAAGCACAGATACGCAGTATTTT. It codes for CASSVGAGSTDTQYF.

In its sample, this clonotype was seen many times. This chain links TRBV4-3 with TRBJ2-1, with a possible D match to TRBD1 (5 bases). Trimming stripped 4 bases from V and 7 bases from J, with 11 bases between. The germline gives CDR1 LGHNA, CDR2 YSLEER. This CDR3 spans 13 amino acids. In DNA form, the CDR3 reads TGCGCCAGCAGCCCCGCTCAGGGAAATGAGCAGTTCTTC. It is translated as CASSPAQGNEQFF.